This T cell receptor beta chain came from a study of blood T cell repertoires in COVID-19. About the research overall: The study drew acute and convalescent COVID-19 samples from the United States, Italy and Spain. Sources were T cells, B-cell-depleted T cells, or PBMCs; the material itself was cDNA or gDNA.

CDR3 length: 18 residues. The V gene's germline CDR1 is LGHNT and CDR2 FRNRAP. V was shortened by 9 bases and J by 0 bases, with 24 bases between the two germline ends. In the study's own analysis: It was from reference gene primer amplification that nucleated cell counts were estimated. Assay used: immunoSEQ multiplex PCR; TCRdb lists only in-frame clones, some missing. That table gives V, J and clone size, and the DNA gave D and trimming. There are roughly 200,000 clones in the sample; roughly nine tenths occur only once, and 1.5% to 2% lies in the top ten. The sample was peripheral blood. The receptor comes from a man between 65 and 85 years old with acute or convalescent COVID-19. J is TRBJ2-1 and V is TRBV12-5, with D maybe TRBD1 (6 bases). In nucleotides, the CDR3 is TGTGCTAGCAAAGGACAGCCACAAACTAGAAGCTCCTACAATGAGCAGTTCTTC. Amino acid sequence: CASKGQPQTRSSYNEQFF.